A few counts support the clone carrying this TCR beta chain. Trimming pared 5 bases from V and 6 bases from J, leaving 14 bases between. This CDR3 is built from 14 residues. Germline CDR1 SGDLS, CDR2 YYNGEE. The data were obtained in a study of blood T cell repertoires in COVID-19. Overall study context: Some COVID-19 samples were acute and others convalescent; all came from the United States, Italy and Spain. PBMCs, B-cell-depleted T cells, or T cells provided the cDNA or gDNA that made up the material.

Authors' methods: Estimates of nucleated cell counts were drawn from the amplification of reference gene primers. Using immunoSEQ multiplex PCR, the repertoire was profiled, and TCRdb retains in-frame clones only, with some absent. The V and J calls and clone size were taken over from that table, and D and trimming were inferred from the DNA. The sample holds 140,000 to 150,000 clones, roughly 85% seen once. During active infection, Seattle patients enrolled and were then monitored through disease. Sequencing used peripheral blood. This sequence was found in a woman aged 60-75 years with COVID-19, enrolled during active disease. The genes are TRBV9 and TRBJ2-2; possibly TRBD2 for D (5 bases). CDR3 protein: CASSNRGSAGELFF. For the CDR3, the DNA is TGTGCCAGCAGTAACCGGGGATCCGCCGGGGAGCTGTTTTTT.